This T cell receptor beta chain was captured in a study of shared clonotypes between healthy human individuals. The input for sorted-subset replicate PCRs was around 0.2 ug DNA, around 30,000 T cell genomes. The method was immunoSEQ multiplex PCR; TCRdb's version includes in-frame clones alone and lacks a portion of them. Of over 2 million clones listed, 85% to 95% are singletons. The V gene's germline CDR1 is SGHTA and CDR2 FQGNSA. Trimming left V 4 bases short and J 2 bases short, with 14 bases between. CDR3 length equals 15 residues. The chain links TRBV7-2 to TRBJ2-5, with a possible D match to TRBD2 (6 bases). Sequencing was done on a sample of naive CD4+ T cells sorted from blood. The subset is: CD45RA+ positively selected. The clonotype comes from a man younger than 30 in good health. CDR3 sequence: CASSSPRAGQETQYF. Written as DNA, the CDR3 is TGTGCCAGCAGCTCACCCCGCGCGGGGCAAGAGACCCAGTACTTC.